The next 16 T cell receptor beta chains were all read from a single sample in a study of Tregs in tolerant kidney transplant recipients. Only in-frame clones appear in the TCRdb table, and some are missing; sequencing was by immunoSEQ multiplex PCR. The table shows about 120,000 clones, with approximately 90% occurring only once. The sequencing sample was made of CD4+ T cells from blood. These receptors were taken from a human donor in good health.

The genes are TRBV18 and TRBJ2-3; D gene ambiguous. The germline V gene encodes CDR1 KGHSH and CDR2 LQKENI. Trimming cost V 2 bases and J 0 bases, with 6 bases left between them. This CDR3 has 14 amino acids. CDR3 loop: CASSPEYSTDTQYF. The CDR3 nucleotides read TGTGCCAGCTCACCAGAGTATAGCACAGATACGCAGTATTTT. The whole variable domain, remainder taken from reference TRBV18 and TRBJ2-3, is NAGVMQNPRHLVRRRGQEARLRCSPMKGHSHVYWYRQLPEEGLKFMVYLQKENIIDESGMPKERFSAEFPKEGPSILRIQQVVRGDSAAYFCASSPEYSTDTQYFGPGTRLTVL.

As DNA, the CDR3 is TGTGCCAGCACTAGCTCTGGAAACACCATATATTTT. Protein: CASTSSGNTIYF. The rearrangement uses TRBV7-9 and TRBJ1-3; D gene uncertain. This CDR3 has 12 amino acids. Germline V gene lookup returns CDR1 SEHNR and CDR2 FQNEAQ (reference sequence). The V end was cut by 7 bases, the J end by 0 bases, with 4 bases between.

V is TRBV11-2 and J is TRBJ2-1, with TRBD2 identical over 7 bases. CDR1 is SGHAT and CDR2 is FQNNGV in the germline V gene. The CDR3 loop spans 16 amino acids. V was clipped by 4 bases and J by 1 base; unmatched bases: 7. CDR3 in amino acids: CASSSFGTTSYNEQFF. The CDR3 DNA follows: TGTGCCAGCAGCTCCTTCGGGACTACTTCCTACAATGAGCAGTTCTTC.

The chain combines TRBV18 with TRBJ2-1; TRBD2 agrees at 10 bases. Trimming removed 6 bases from V and 2 bases from J; junction bases left unmatched: 4. The CDR3 spans 15 residues. The V gene's germline CDR1 is KGHSH and CDR2 LQKENI. CDR3 residues: CASSPGTSAYNEQFF. CDR3 bases: TGTGCCAGCTCCCCCGGGACTAGCGCCTACAATGAGCAGTTCTTC.

The rearrangement uses TRBV6-6 and TRBJ1-2, with 9 bases identical to TRBD1. CDR3 length: 13 amino acids. Germline V gene sequence: CDR1 MNHNY, CDR2 SVGAGI (reference sequence). After removal of 6 bases from V and 4 bases from J, the junction contained 3 bases not matched to a gene. CDR3 loop: CASSSDRGYGYTF. CDR3 bases: TGTGCCAGCAGCTCGGACAGGGGCTATGGCTACACCTTC.

The table lists this clone with a count of one. This chain joins TRBV7-8 and TRBJ2-7, with 8 bases identical to TRBD2. Germline CDR1 reads SGHVS; CDR2 reads FQNEAQ. V shed 3 bases, J shed 7 bases, and the junction held 11 bases outside the gene matches. The CDR3 has 15 amino acids. CDR3 amino acids: CASSFSSGGWGEQYF. The CDR3 DNA sequence: TGTGCCAGCAGCTTTTCAAGCGGGGGCTGGGGGGAGCAGTACTTC.

This chain links TRBV5-6 with TRBJ1-5; D gene ambiguous. Germline values: CDR1 SGHDT, CDR2 YYEEEE. The CDR3 is 16 amino acids. The V gene lost 3 bases and the J gene lost 2 bases, with 15 bases spanning the gap. The CDR3 region has the DNA TGTGCCAGCAGCTCGATGGCGTTTTGGGGCAATCAGCCCCAGCATTTT. Its protein is CASSSMAFWGNQPQHF.

The gene calls are TRBV4-1 and TRBJ2-1, with D uncertain. This CDR3 is built from 14 residues. With 1 base removed from V and 2 bases from J, the gap between germline ends came to 6 bases. CDR1 is MGHRA and CDR2 is YSYEKL in the germline V gene. The CDR3 bases are TGCGCCAGCAGCCAAGGGCCGGCCTACAATGAGCAGTTCTTC. As protein: CASSQGPAYNEQFF.

The rearrangement uses TRBV18 and TRBJ1-1; TRBD1 agrees at 7 bases. CDR3 length: 17 amino acids. V was pared by 3 bases and J by 3 bases, with 13 bases of the junction left unmatched. Germline V gene sequence: CDR1 KGHSH, CDR2 LQKENI. The CDR3 nucleotides read TGTGCCAGCTCACCCCTCGGGCAGGGGGGTTTTGACACTGAAGCTTTCTTT. It translates to CASSPLGQGGFDTEAFF.

The count of this clone is one. The rearrangement uses TRBV11-2 and TRBJ2-2; D gene uncertain. V lost 3 bases, J lost 1 base, and 12 bases lay in between. Germline V CDR1 and CDR2: SGHAT, FQNNGV. This CDR3 region has 16 residues. CDR3 region: CASSFPFPGNTGELFF. Written as DNA, the CDR3 is TGTGCCAGCAGCTTCCCCTTTCCGGGGAACACCGGGGAGCTGTTTTTT.

V gene TRBV11-2 combines with J gene TRBJ2-1; maybe TRBD1 (6 bases). This CDR3 region has 15 residues. Deletions cut 2 bases from V and 8 bases from J, with 16 bases between. Germline-derived CDR1 and CDR2 are SGHAT and FQNNGV. The CDR3 DNA sequence: TGTGCCAGCAGCTTAACGCCAGGGGATCGGTATGAGCAGTTCTTC. Translating it yields CASSLTPGDRYEQFF.

The chain carries TRBV19 and TRBJ2-6; D gene unclear. The CDR3 runs to 16 residues. The germline gives CDR1 LNHDA, CDR2 SQIVND (reference sequence). The V and J ends lost 3 bases and 0 bases respectively, with 9 bases between them. CDR3 protein: CASSIQWLSGANVLTF. The DNA of the CDR3 is TGTGCCAGTAGTATTCAATGGCTCTCTGGGGCCAACGTCCTGACTTTC.

This chain joins TRBV21-1 and TRBJ1-6; no DNA check was done on the table's D call, TRBD1. TRBV21-1 is given as a pseudogene. The CDR3 is 16 residues long. The CDR3 bases are TGTGCCAGCACCAAAAAGGAGGGGGCGGGAAATTCACCCCTCCACTTT. This gives the protein CASTKKEGAGNSPLHF.

The V call is TRBV27, the J call TRBJ2-3; a weak D match, TRBD2 (5 bases). Trimming shortened V by 6 bases and J by 2 bases, and 15 bases separated the two germline ends. CDR3 size: 15 residues. Germline V gene lookup returns CDR1 MNHEY and CDR2 SMNVEV (reference sequence). For the CDR3, the DNA is TGTGCCAGCAGCCGGGGATCCACCGCCACAGATACGCAGTATTTT. It encodes CASSRGSTATDTQYF.

J is TRBJ2-7 and V is TRBV7-6; D not resolved. The CDR3 loop spans 13 amino acids. The V end lost 1 base, the J end lost 2 bases, and 6 bases lay between the germline ends. Germline CDR1 reads SGHVS; CDR2 reads FNYEAQ. CDR3 nucleotides: TGTGCCAGCAGCTTAGGGTTGGCCTACGAGCAGTACTTC. It specifies CASSLGLAYEQYF.

This rearrangement joins TRBV20-1 to TRBJ2-1; D may be TRBD1 (6 bases). V was pared by 6 bases and J by 4 bases, with 7 bases between. Germline V gives CDR1 DFQATT, CDR2 SNEGSKA (reference sequence). The length of the CDR3 is 11 residues. CDR3 in amino acids: CSAQGYNEQFF. CDR3 in DNA: TGCAGTGCCCAGGGGTACAATGAGCAGTTCTTC.